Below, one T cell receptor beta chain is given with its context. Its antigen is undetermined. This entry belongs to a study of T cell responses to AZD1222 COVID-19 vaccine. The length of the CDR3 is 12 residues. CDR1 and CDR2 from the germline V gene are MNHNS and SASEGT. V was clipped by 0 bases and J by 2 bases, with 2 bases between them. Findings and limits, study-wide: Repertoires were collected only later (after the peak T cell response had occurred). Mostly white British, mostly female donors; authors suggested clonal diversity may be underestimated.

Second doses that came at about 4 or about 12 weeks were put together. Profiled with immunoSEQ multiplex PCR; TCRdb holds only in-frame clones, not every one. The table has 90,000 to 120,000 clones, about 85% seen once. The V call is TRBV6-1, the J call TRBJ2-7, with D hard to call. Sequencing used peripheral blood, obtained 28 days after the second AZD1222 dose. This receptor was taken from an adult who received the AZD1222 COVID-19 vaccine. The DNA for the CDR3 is TGTGCCAGCAGTGAAGCGACCTACGAGCAGTACTTC. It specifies CASSEATYEQYF.